This is a list of T cell receptor beta chains from one sample in a study of beta chain features in type 1 diabetes. This table comes from immunoSEQ multiplex PCR, and its TCRdb copy is limited to in-frame clones, with some not included. The sample lists a few hundred thousand clones; around 24% were seen once. Sequencing used naive CD4+ T cells from blood. The source of these receptors is a woman aged 25 to 45 with type 1 diabetes. CDR3s include the opening cysteine and the closing phenylalanine or tryptophan. Each record gives: CDR3 DNA, CDR3 protein, CDR3 length, J gene, clone size, D gene, V gene. A D gene is named only where the DNA matches it firmly. Rows give clone size only sometimes, using once, few, many, or a class for an expanded clone.

CDR3nt: TGTGCCAGCAGCTTATCCCAATACAATGAGCAGTTCTTC; CDR3aa: CASSLSQYNEQFF; len: 13; j_gene: TRBJ2-1; abundance: -; d_gene: -; v_gene: TRBV7-9
CDR3nt: TGTGCCAGCAGTTTAGGCGGGAGGAGAGGAGAGACCCAGTACTTC; CDR3aa: CASSLGGRRGETQYF; len: 15; j_gene: TRBJ2-5; abundance: -; d_gene: TRBD2; v_gene: TRBV28
CDR3nt: TGTGCCAGCAGTTCCATCCCTAACGAGCAGTACTTC; CDR3aa: CASSSIPNEQYF; len: 12; j_gene: TRBJ2-7; abundance: few; d_gene: -; v_gene: TRBV28
CDR3nt: TGTGCCTGGAGTGGACAGATGAACACTGAAGCTTTCTTT; CDR3aa: CAWSGQMNTEAFF; len: 13; j_gene: TRBJ1-1; abundance: -; d_gene: -; v_gene: TRBV30
CDR3nt: TGTGCCAGCAGCTTGGGGGGCGGGAGCCCCTACAATGAGCAGTTCTTC; CDR3aa: CASSLGGGSPYNEQFF; len: 16; j_gene: TRBJ2-1; abundance: -; d_gene: TRBD2; v_gene: TRBV5-4
CDR3nt: TGTGCCATCAGAAAAGGCGGGGGGTACGAGCAGTACTTC; CDR3aa: CAIRKGGGYEQYF; len: 13; j_gene: TRBJ2-7; abundance: few; d_gene: TRBD2; v_gene: TRBV10-3
CDR3nt: TGTGCCAGCAGCCGCGGACAGGGAGTAGCGCAGTACTTC; CDR3aa: CASSRGQGVAQYF; len: 13; j_gene: TRBJ2-7; abundance: -; d_gene: TRBD1; v_gene: TRBV28
CDR3nt: TGCGCCAGCAGCTCACAGGGGGCGGAGACCCAGTACTTC; CDR3aa: CASSSQGAETQYF; len: 13; j_gene: TRBJ2-5; abundance: -; d_gene: TRBD1; v_gene: TRBV5-1
CDR3nt: TGTGCCAGCTCAGAAAACTACAGGGGGCCGGGCACTGAAGCTTTCTTT; CDR3aa: CASSENYRGPGTEAFF; len: 16; j_gene: TRBJ1-1; abundance: -; d_gene: TRBD1; v_gene: TRBV18
CDR3nt: TGTGCTAGTGGTTTGGCCGGACTAGCGGATCCTCCGGATACGCAGTATTTT; CDR3aa: CASGLAGLADPPDTQYF; len: 17; j_gene: TRBJ2-3; abundance: few; d_gene: TRBD2; v_gene: TRBV12-5
CDR3nt: TGTGCCTGGAGCCACAGTTATAGCAATCAGCCCCAGCATTTT; CDR3aa: CAWSHSYSNQPQHF; len: 14; j_gene: TRBJ1-5; abundance: few; d_gene: -; v_gene: TRBV30
CDR3nt: TGTGCCTGGAGACCATGGAGAAGAGGGTACTATGGCTACACCTTC; CDR3aa: CAWRPWRRGYYGYTF; len: 15; j_gene: TRBJ1-2; abundance: -; d_gene: -; v_gene: TRBV30
CDR3nt: TGTGCCATCAGTGAGTCGCGACCGACTTATGGCTACACCTTC; CDR3aa: CAISESRPTYGYTF; len: 14; j_gene: TRBJ1-2; abundance: -; d_gene: -; v_gene: TRBV10-3
CDR3nt: TGTGCCAGCAGCGATAGCGGGAGTAGCACAGATACGCAGTATTTT; CDR3aa: CASSDSGSSTDTQYF; len: 15; j_gene: TRBJ2-3; abundance: few; d_gene: TRBD2; v_gene: TRBV9
CDR3nt: TGTGCCAGCAGTTTCGGGGGTTCCTACAATGAGCAGTTCTTC; CDR3aa: CASSFGGSYNEQFF; len: 14; j_gene: TRBJ2-1; abundance: -; d_gene: -; v_gene: TRBV28
CDR3nt: TGTGCCAGCAGCCACTTCCAGGGGTCTACGAACACTGAAGCTTTCTTT; CDR3aa: CASSHFQGSTNTEAFF; len: 16; j_gene: TRBJ1-1; abundance: -; d_gene: -; v_gene: TRBV4-2
CDR3nt: TGTGCCAGCAGTGGTATTTCAGGGGGCGGCCTGAGCACTGAAGCTTTCTTT; CDR3aa: CASSGISGGGLSTEAFF; len: 17; j_gene: TRBJ1-1; abundance: -; d_gene: TRBD1; v_gene: TRBV25-1
CDR3nt: TGCAGCGTTGAAAGATTCGCGGCGGGAGTCTCCTACAATGAGCAGTTCTTC; CDR3aa: CSVERFAAGVSYNEQFF; len: 17; j_gene: TRBJ2-1; abundance: few; d_gene: TRBD2; v_gene: TRBV29-1
CDR3nt: TGTGCCAGCAGTACCGGGACAAGCTCCTACAATGAGCAGTTCTTC; CDR3aa: CASSTGTSSYNEQFF; len: 15; j_gene: TRBJ2-1; abundance: -; d_gene: -; v_gene: TRBV25-1
CDR3nt: TGTGCCTGGAGTGTTTCGGGGTCGAACACCGGGGAGCTGTTTTTT; CDR3aa: CAWSVSGSNTGELFF; len: 15; j_gene: TRBJ2-2; abundance: -; d_gene: -; v_gene: TRBV30
CDR3nt: TGTGCCAGTAGTGTAACAGGGTGGCACAATCAGCCCCAGCATTTT; CDR3aa: CASSVTGWHNQPQHF; len: 15; j_gene: TRBJ1-5; abundance: once; d_gene: -; v_gene: TRBV19
CDR3nt: TGTGCCTGGAGGGGACAGGGAAACACCATATATTTT; CDR3aa: CAWRGQGNTIYF; len: 12; j_gene: TRBJ1-3; abundance: few; d_gene: TRBD1; v_gene: TRBV30
CDR3nt: TGTGCCAGCAGTTTACCGGGACAGAACTATGGCTACACCTTC; CDR3aa: CASSLPGQNYGYTF; len: 14; j_gene: TRBJ1-2; abundance: few; d_gene: TRBD1; v_gene: TRBV28
CDR3nt: TGTGCCAGCAGCTTAAGCGGAGGGCAGGGATATGGCTACACCTTC; CDR3aa: CASSLSGGQGYGYTF; len: 15; j_gene: TRBJ1-2; abundance: few; d_gene: -; v_gene: TRBV7-2
CDR3nt: TGTGCCAGTAGCCTTCTCTACGGGGGGCTCGTTGGCTACACCTTC; CDR3aa: CASSLLYGGLVGYTF; len: 15; j_gene: TRBJ1-2; abundance: -; d_gene: -; v_gene: TRBV19
CDR3nt: TGTGCCTGGAGTCGACAGAACAATCAGCCCCAGCATTTT; CDR3aa: CAWSRQNNQPQHF; len: 13; j_gene: TRBJ1-5; abundance: few; d_gene: -; v_gene: TRBV30